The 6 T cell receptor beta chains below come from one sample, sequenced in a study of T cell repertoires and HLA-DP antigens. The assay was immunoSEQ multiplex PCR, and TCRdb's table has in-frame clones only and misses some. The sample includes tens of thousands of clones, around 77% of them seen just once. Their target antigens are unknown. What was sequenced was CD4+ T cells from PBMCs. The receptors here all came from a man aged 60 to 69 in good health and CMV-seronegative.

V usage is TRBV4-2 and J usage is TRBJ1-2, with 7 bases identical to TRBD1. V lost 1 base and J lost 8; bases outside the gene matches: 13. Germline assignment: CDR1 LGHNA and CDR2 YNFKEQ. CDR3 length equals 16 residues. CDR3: CASSQVAPSTGNGYTF. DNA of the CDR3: TGTGCCAGCAGCCAAGTAGCCCCCTCGACAGGGAACGGCTACACCTTC.

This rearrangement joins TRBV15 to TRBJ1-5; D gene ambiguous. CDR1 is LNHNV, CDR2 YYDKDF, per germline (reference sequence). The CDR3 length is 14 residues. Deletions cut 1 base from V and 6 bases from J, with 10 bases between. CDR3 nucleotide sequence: TGTGCCACCAGCAGAGTCCAGGAGGGTCAGCCCCAGCATTTT. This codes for CATSRVQEGQPQHF. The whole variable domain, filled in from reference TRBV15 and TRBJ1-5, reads DAMVIQNPRYQVTQFGKPVTLSCSQTLNHNVMYWYQQKSSQAPKLLFHYYDKDFNNEADTPDNFQSRRPNTSFCFLDIRSPGLGDTAMYLCATSRVQEGQPQHFGDGTRLSIL.

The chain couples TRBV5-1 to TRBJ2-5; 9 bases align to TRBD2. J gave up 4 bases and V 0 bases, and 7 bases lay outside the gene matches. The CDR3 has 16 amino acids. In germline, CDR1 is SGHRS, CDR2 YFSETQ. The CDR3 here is CASSLAAGGPRETQYF. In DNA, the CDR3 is TGCGCCAGCAGCTTGGCAGCGGGGGGCCCTCGAGAGACCCAGTACTTC. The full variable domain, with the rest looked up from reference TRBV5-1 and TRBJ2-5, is KAGVTQTPRYLIKTRGQQVTLSCSPISGHRSVSWYQQTPGQGLQFLFEYFSETQRNKGNFPGRFSGRQFSNSRSEMNVSTLELGDSALYLCASSLAAGGPRETQYFGPGTRLLVL.

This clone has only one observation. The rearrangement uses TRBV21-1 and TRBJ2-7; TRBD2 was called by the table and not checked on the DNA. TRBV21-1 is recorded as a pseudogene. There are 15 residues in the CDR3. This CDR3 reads CASTPGLWVPYGQYV. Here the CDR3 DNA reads TGTGCCAGCACTCCGGGACTCTGGGTTCCCTACGGGCAGTACGTC.

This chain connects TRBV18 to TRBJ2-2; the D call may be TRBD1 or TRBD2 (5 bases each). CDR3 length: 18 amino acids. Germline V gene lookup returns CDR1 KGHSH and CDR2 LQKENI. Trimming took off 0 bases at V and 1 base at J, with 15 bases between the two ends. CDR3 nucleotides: TGTGCCAGCTCACCACCTCCAGTTGGGGGTCGGAACACCGGGGAGCTGTTTTTT. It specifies CASSPPPVGGRNTGELFF.

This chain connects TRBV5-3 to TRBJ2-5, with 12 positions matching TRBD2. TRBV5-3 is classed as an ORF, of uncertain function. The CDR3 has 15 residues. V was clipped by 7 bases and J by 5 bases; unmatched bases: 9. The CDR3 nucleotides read TGTGCCAGATGGGCTAGCGGGAGGGCAGGGGAGACCCAGTACTTC. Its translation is CARWASGRAGETQYF.